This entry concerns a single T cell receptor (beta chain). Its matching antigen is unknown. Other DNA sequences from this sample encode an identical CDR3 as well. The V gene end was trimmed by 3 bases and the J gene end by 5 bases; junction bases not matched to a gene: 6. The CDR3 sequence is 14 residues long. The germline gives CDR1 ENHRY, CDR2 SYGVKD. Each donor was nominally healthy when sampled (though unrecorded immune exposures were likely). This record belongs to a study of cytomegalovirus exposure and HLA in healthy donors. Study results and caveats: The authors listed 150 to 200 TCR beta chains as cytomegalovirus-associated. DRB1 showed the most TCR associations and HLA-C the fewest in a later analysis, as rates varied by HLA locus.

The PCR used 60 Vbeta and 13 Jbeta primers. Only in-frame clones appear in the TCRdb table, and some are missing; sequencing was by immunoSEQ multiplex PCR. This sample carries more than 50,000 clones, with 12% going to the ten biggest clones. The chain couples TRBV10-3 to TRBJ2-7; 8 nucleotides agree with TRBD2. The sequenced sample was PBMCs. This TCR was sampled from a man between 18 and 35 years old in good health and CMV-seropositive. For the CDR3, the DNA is TGTGCCATCAGTGAAGGGACTAGAATACACGAGCAGTACTTC. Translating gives CAISEGTRIHEQYF.